The following is a TCR beta chain sequence with its context. The clone's antigen remains unknown. Base qualities are not provided; no much larger clone lies one nucleotide away. The data are from a study of blood T cell repertoires in COVID-19 (dated by TCRdb to the early 2020s). In the study overall: Collaborator samples came from the United States, Italy and Spain and covered acute and convalescent phases of COVID-19. Where HLA class I and class II types were available, the types were taken from metadata supplied by the sample provider, not from assay-based typing. Sample metadata almost always included a de-identified subject ID, COVID-19 status, age in years and sex. A freely available public database, intended as a resource for researchers studying the immune response to SARS-CoV-2, is where the repertoires were released. The dataset comprised deeply sampled blood TCRbeta repertoires from subjects exposed to, actively infected with, or recovered from COVID-19. Samples were obtained from the ongoing ImmuneRACE study (first 160 participants) and from over 1,000 subjects provided by 6 global collaborators. The material from the prospective study consisted of cDNA or gDNA derived from T cells, B-cell-depleted T cells, or PBMCs. The paper's findings and limits, for the study overall: The quantity of clinical and demographic metadata differed by source and by participant and was supplied without curation.

The immunoSEQ Assay, a bias-controlled multiplex PCR, was used to amplify TCRbeta CDR3 regions from genomic DNA. Per the original workflow: Nucleated cell counts per sample were estimated from amplification of reference gene primers within the assay. To quantify the absolute abundance of each unique TCRbeta CDR3 rearrangement, sequence reads were collapsed and filtered. For each sample, productive Simpson clonality was calculated by taking the square root of Simpson's diversity index across productive rearrangements. TCRdb took this table from immuneACCESS and kept in-frame rearrangements with V and J called. Such tables lack part of the clones; where checked against another copy, unresolved V genes explain under half of the gap, and the rest is unexplained. The DNA was the basis for D and trimming; V, J and clone size are from that table. The sample table lists about 160,000 clones, under 85% of them with a count of one. 5.5% to 8% of the sample lies in the top ten.

As encoded in the germline V gene (reference sequence), CDR1 is LNHDA while CDR2 is SQIVND. V is cut by 4 bases and J by 5 bases, and the space between the germline ends is 21 bases. The CDR3 has 17 amino acids, counting the end cysteine and phenylalanine. The kept DNA is CDR3 alone, 51 bases in frame from the first base. One collaborating source in Seattle enrolled patients while the patients were actively infected and followed the patients over time throughout the course of disease. Each collaborating institution followed its own protocols to collect whole blood in K2EDTA tubes. For TCRbeta analysis, collaborators shipped samples in one of three forms: frozen whole blood, isolated PBMCs, or DNA extracted from either of those sample types.

The TCR sequence derives from an older man with COVID-19, enrolled during active disease. The V and J segments used are TRBV19 and TRBJ1-5; possibly the D gene is TRBD1, per 5 matching bases. The sample consisted of peripheral blood. CDR3 loop: CASSTLTASIDYQPQHF. The nucleotides are TGTGCCAGTAGTACCCTGACAGCGTCTATCGACTATCAGCCCCAGCATTTT.